The next 7 T cell receptor beta chains were all read from a single sample in a study of blood T cell repertoires in COVID-19. Measured with immunoSEQ multiplex PCR; TCRdb has only the in-frame clones, and not every one. This sample has 140,000 to 150,000 clones; around four fifths occur once, and the top ten carry approximately 6%. The sequencing input was PBMCs or T cells enriched from blood (not recorded which). The receptor set was obtained from a woman aged 45-65 years who had recovered from COVID-19.

The chain employs TRBV2 and TRBJ1-6; tentatively, D is TRBD1 (6 bases). In germline, CDR1 is SNHLY, CDR2 FYNNEI. CDR3 length equals 16 residues. Deletions cut 0 bases from V and 7 bases from J, with 13 bases between. CDR3 region: CASSEARGGGNSPLHF. CDR3 DNA: TGTGCCAGCAGTGAAGCCAGAGGGGGTGGCAATTCACCCCTCCACTTT.

Only one count was recorded for this clone. Other nucleotide sequences in the sample specify the same CDR3. This rearrangement joins TRBV5-1 to TRBJ1-1; D remains unclear. Trimming removed 0 bases at V and 0 bases at J, with 6 bases between. Germline CDR1 and CDR2: SGHRS and YFSETQ. The CDR3 is 14 amino acids. The CDR3 DNA sequence: TGCGCCAGCAGCTTGGAACCTATGAACACTGAAGCTTTCTTT. This sequence encodes CASSLEPMNTEAFF.

This clone appeared a single time. The genes are TRBV16 and TRBJ1-5, with no clear D. CDR1 and CDR2 (germline): KGHSY, FQNENV. The CDR3 extends over 14 amino acids. V was cut by 0 bases and J by 8 bases, with 11 bases left in between. This CDR3 reads CASSQSTGMEPQHF. CDR3 sequence (DNA): TGTGCCAGCAGCCAATCGACGGGGATGGAGCCCCAGCATTTT.

The chain combines TRBV2 with TRBJ2-4; D is possibly TRBD1 (6 bases). Germline CDR1 is SNHLY and CDR2 is FYNNEI. Trimming took 6 bases from V and 4 from J, leaving 16 bases between them. The CDR3 runs to 15 residues. The CDR3 DNA follows: TGTGCCAGCAGAGGGATGACAGGAGGAAAAAACATTCAGTACTTC. This encodes CASRGMTGGKNIQYF. The full variable domain, its missing parts supplied by reference TRBV2 and TRBJ2-4, is EPEVTQTPSHQVTQMGQEVILRCVPISNHLYFYWYRQILGQKVEFLVSFYNNEISEKSEIFDDQFSVERPDGSNFTLKIRSTKLEDSAMYFCASRGMTGGKNIQYFGAGTRLSVL.

The chain recombines TRBV5-5 with TRBJ1-1; weak D call: TRBD1 (5 bases). V lost 0 bases and J lost 5, with 11 bases in between. Per germline, CDR1 SGHKS and CDR2 YYEKEE (reference sequence). There are 14 residues in the CDR3. CDR3 in amino acids: CASSLGRGDTEAFF. The CDR3 DNA reads as TGTGCCAGCAGCTTGGGGAGGGGAGATACTGAAGCTTTCTTT. Combining the CDR3 with reference TRBV5-5 and TRBJ1-1 gives the whole variable domain DAGVTQSPTHLIKTRGQQVTLRCSPISGHKSVSWYQQVLGQGPQFIFQYYEKEERGRGNFPDRFSARQFPNYSSELNVNALLLGDSALYLCASSLGRGDTEAFFGQGTRLTVV.

The chain is built from TRBV27 and TRBJ2-2; 7 nucleotides match TRBD2. The CDR3 has 13 amino acids. Germline CDR1 MNHEY, CDR2 SMNVEV (reference sequence). The J segment lost 7 bases and the V segment lost 1 base, leaving 0 bases of the junction unmatched. CDR3: CASSLWGGGELFF. CDR3 sequence (DNA): TGTGCCAGCAGTTTATGGGGGGGCGGGGAGCTGTTTTTT.

CDR3 DNA sequence: TGTGCCATGACGGACGAGGGGGCCTACAATGAGCAGTTCTTC. Encoded protein: CAMTDEGAYNEQFF. The chain joins TRBV2 to TRBJ2-1, with a tentative D call TRBD1 (6 bases). V was trimmed by 10 bases and J by 2 bases, leaving 15 bases between them. CDR3 length: 14 residues. CDR1 and CDR2 (germline): SNHLY, FYNNEI. The complete variable domain, with remaining parts taken from reference TRBV2 and TRBJ2-1, reads EPEVTQTPSHQVTQMGQEVILRCVPISNHLYFYWYRQILGQKVEFLVSFYNNEISEKSEIFDDQFSVERPDGSNFTLKIRSTKLEDSAMYFCAMTDEGAYNEQFFGPGTRLTVL.